Following are 27 T cell receptor beta chains from one sample sequenced in a study of blood T cell repertoires in COVID-19. Sequenced by immunoSEQ multiplex PCR; TCRdb stores in-frame clones only, minus some. This table holds more than 85,000 clones, roughly 79% found once. Sequencing was done on a sample of peripheral blood. All receptors derive from a woman in her sixties or seventies with acute or convalescent COVID-19.

The chain employs TRBV5-1 and TRBJ2-2; 11 nucleotides line up with TRBD1. Trimming cost V 3 bases and J 5 bases; bases outside gene matches: 12. The V gene's germline CDR1 is SGHRS and CDR2 YFSETQ. This CDR3 is built from 18 residues. CDR3 bases: TGCGCCAGCAGCTCCACGGGACAGGGGGTATCTCGGACCGGGGAGCTGTTTTTT. It encodes CASSSTGQGVSRTGELFF.

This rearrangement joins TRBV6-5 to TRBJ1-1; D unresolved. Trimming pared 5 bases from V and 5 bases from J, leaving 6 bases between. This CDR3 has 11 residues. Germline V gives CDR1 MNHEY, CDR2 SVGAGI. As DNA, the CDR3 is TGTGCCAGCAGTCGAGAGACTGAAGCTTTCTTT. Translating gives CASSRETEAFF.

This clone was picked up a small number of times. The rearrangement links TRBV2 to TRBJ2-7; TRBD1 aligns across 8 bases. The junction had 5 bases not matched to a gene; V was cut back by 5 bases and J by 2 bases. The CDR3 length is 14 residues. The V gene's germline CDR1 is SNHLY and CDR2 FYNNEI. The CDR3 DNA sequence: TGTGCCAGCAGTTCCTGGACAGGGACCTACGAGCAGTACTTC. This sequence encodes CASSSWTGTYEQYF.

This rearrangement joins TRBV6-1 to TRBJ1-2; 8 bases are shared with TRBD1. This CDR3 contains 15 residues. After removal of 2 bases from V and 4 bases from J, the junction contained 6 bases not matched to a gene. CDR1 is MNHNS, CDR2 SASEGT, per germline. The CDR3 coding sequence is TGTGCCAGCAGTGAACACGGACAGGGCTCCTATGGCTACACCTTC. It specifies CASSEHGQGSYGYTF.

This clone showed up just a few times. V gene TRBV29-1 combines with J gene TRBJ2-2, with 12 bases matching TRBD2. Germline CDR1 SQVTM, CDR2 ANQGSEA. The V gene end was trimmed by 7 bases and the J gene end by 4 bases; junction bases not matched to a gene: 13. The CDR3 runs 17 residues. CDR3 region: CSARLAGALYGTGELFF. The CDR3 bases are TGCAGCGCCAGACTAGCGGGAGCCCTGTACGGCACCGGGGAGCTGTTTTTT.

This clone was picked up a small number of times. V is TRBV11-2 and J is TRBJ1-1; no reliable D call. V lost 3 bases to trimming and J lost 0 bases, with 5 bases between them. From germline, CDR1 is SGHAT and CDR2 FQNNGV. The CDR3 length is 13 residues. The CDR3 DNA sequence: TGTGCCAGCAGCTTTCCAATGAACACTGAAGCTTTCTTT. Protein product: CASSFPMNTEAFF. Variable domain in full (rest from reference TRBV11-2 and TRBJ1-1): EAGVAQSPRYKIIEKRQSVAFWCNPISGHATLYWYQQILGQGPKLLIQFQNNGVVDDSQLPKDRFSAERLKGVDSTLKIQPAKLEDSAVYLCASSFPMNTEAFFGQGTRLTVV.

The rearrangement joins TRBV5-6 to TRBJ1-5, with a tentative D call TRBD1 (5 bases). There are 13 residues in the CDR3. The V end was cut by 0 bases, the J end by 6 bases, with 7 bases between. Germline CDR1 and CDR2: SGHDT and YYEEEE. The chain's CDR3 is CASSLGGTQPQHF. The CDR3 coding sequence is TGTGCCAGCAGCTTGGGGGGCACTCAGCCCCAGCATTTT.

This chain links TRBV28 with TRBJ2-7; 13 bases fit TRBD2. Germline V gives CDR1 MDHEN, CDR2 SYDVKM. The V gene end was trimmed by 2 bases and the J gene end by 6 bases; junction bases not matched to a gene: 7. The CDR3 consists of 16 residues. The CDR3 region is CASSLPGLAGSGEQYF. CDR3 bases: TGTGCCAGCAGTTTACCGGGACTAGCGGGGTCGGGCGAGCAGTACTTC.

The chain links TRBV11-2 to TRBJ1-4, with 7 bases matching TRBD1. Trimming removed 1 base from V and 8 bases from J; junction bases left unmatched: 7. This CDR3 region has 15 residues. Germline V gives CDR1 SGHAT, CDR2 FQNNGV. CDR3 region: CASSLVRQGGEKLFF. CDR3 coding DNA: TGTGCCAGCAGCTTAGTGAGACAGGGAGGCGAAAAACTGTTTTTT.

The rearrangement links TRBV28 to TRBJ1-2; D remains ambiguous. The CDR3 runs to 13 residues. Germline V gene data show CDR1 as MDHEN and CDR2 as SYDVKM. V was clipped by 6 bases and J by 0 bases, with 8 bases between them. The CDR3 spells CASRSLANYGYTF. As DNA, the CDR3 is TGTGCCAGCAGGAGCCTGGCTAACTATGGCTACACCTTC.

V gene TRBV10-3 combines with J gene TRBJ1-1, with D tentatively TRBD1 (6 bases). Between the trimmed V and J ends, which lost 7 bases and 8 bases, there was a span of 17 bases. In germline, CDR1 is ENHRY, CDR2 SYGVKD. CDR3 length: 13 residues. CDR3 coding DNA: TGTGCCATCACCCCACGGGACACGGGCGAAGCTTTCTTT. Residues: CAITPRDTGEAFF.

This rearrangement joins TRBV4-2 to TRBJ1-5, with D possibly being TRBD1 (5 bases). Germline values: CDR1 LGHNA, CDR2 YNFKEQ. The CDR3 consists of 14 residues. V dropped 2 bases and J dropped 3 bases, with 8 bases sitting between them. The CDR3, as DNA: TGTGCCAGCAGCCAATCAGGGCCCAATCAGCCCCAGCATTTT. Translating it yields CASSQSGPNQPQHF.

The V and J genes are TRBV4-1 and TRBJ2-1; TRBD2 agrees at 8 bases. Germline V CDR1 and CDR2: MGHRA, YSYEKL. The CDR3 loop spans 16 amino acids. The V gene end was trimmed by 6 bases and the J gene end by 0 bases; junction bases not matched to a gene: 7. CDR3 DNA: TGCGCCAGCAGGCCATCCGGGGGGGACTCCTACAATGAGCAGTTCTTC. Its protein is CASRPSGGDSYNEQFF.

The chain carries TRBV6-6 and TRBJ1-5; tentative D call: TRBD1 (5 bases). The CDR3 is 16 amino acids. Per the germline V gene, CDR1 is MNHNY and CDR2 is SVGAGI (reference sequence). V shed 4 bases and J shed 4 bases, with 17 bases lying between them. The CDR3 nucleotides read TGTGCCAGCAGTTCCGACAGAGGCCCCAGTAATCAGCCCCAGCATTTT. It is translated as CASSSDRGPSNQPQHF.

This clone was detected only a few times. The chain carries TRBV5-8 and TRBJ1-2, with 9 bases aligning to TRBD1. Germline lookup yields CDR1 SGHTS and CDR2 YDEGEE. CDR3 length equals 14 residues. V dropped 3 bases and J dropped 3; count of bases not matched to a gene: 3. Here the CDR3 reads CASSSTGGYYGYTF. The CDR3 DNA is TGTGCCAGCAGCTCGACAGGGGGGTACTATGGCTACACCTTC.

The chain joins TRBV7-9 to TRBJ1-2, with 8 bases aligning to TRBD1. V was clipped by 5 bases and J by 0 bases; unmatched bases: 8. The CDR3 loop spans 16 amino acids. CDR1 and CDR2 from the germline V gene are SEHNR and FQNEAQ (reference sequence). The CDR3: CASSLSGQGTNYGYTF. The DNA for the CDR3 is TGTGCCAGCAGCCTGTCAGGACAGGGAACTAACTATGGCTACACCTTC.

The J gene is TRBJ1-6, the V gene TRBV28; D remains ambiguous. Germline lookup yields CDR1 MDHEN and CDR2 SYDVKM. V lost 1 base, J lost 7 bases, and 11 bases lay in between. The CDR3 runs 15 residues. CDR3 residues: CASSLSGSPNSPLHF. The CDR3 nucleotides are TGTGCCAGCAGTTTATCTGGTAGCCCCAATTCACCCCTCCACTTT.

The V and J genes are TRBV6-6 and TRBJ1-5; TRBD1 matches at 9 bases. The CDR3 is 19 amino acids. V lost 5 bases and J lost 0; bases outside the gene matches: 14. Germline V gene sequence: CDR1 MNHNY, CDR2 SVGAGI (reference sequence). The DNA of the CDR3 is TGTGCCAGCAGTCCGACGGGACAGGGAGTTAGGACTAGCAATCAGCCCCAGCATTTT. Its protein product is CASSPTGQGVRTSNQPQHF.

This rearrangement joins TRBV6-1 to TRBJ2-5; 11 nucleotides align to TRBD1. J was trimmed by 5 bases and V by 4 bases; bases with no gene match: 12. Germline assignment: CDR1 MNHNS and CDR2 SASEGT. CDR3 length: 17 amino acids. The CDR3 DNA reads as TGTGCCAGCAGTGCCGGGACAGGGGGAGTTTGGGCGGAGACCCAGTACTTC. Translated, it gives CASSAGTGGVWAETQYF.

V and J are TRBV5-1 and TRBJ2-2, with TRBD1 matching over 9 bases. Germline V gene data show CDR1 as SGHRS and CDR2 as YFSETQ. The ends lost 5 bases at V and 3 bases at J; junction bases unmatched: 2. The CDR3 is 14 amino acids. For the CDR3, the DNA is TGCGCCAGCAGGACAGGGGGGGACACCGGGGAGCTGTTTTTT. This translates into CASRTGGDTGELFF.

The gene calls are TRBV29-1 and TRBJ2-2, with a tentative D call TRBD1 (6 bases). V dropped 8 bases and J dropped 1 base, with 11 bases sitting between them. CDR3 size: 13 residues. Germline V CDR1 and CDR2: SQVTM, ANQGSEA. The CDR3 spells CSTWTVNTGELFF. The CDR3 nucleotides read TGCAGCACCTGGACAGTGAACACCGGGGAGCTGTTTTTT.

The rearrangement joins TRBV7-2 to TRBJ2-1; 11 bases match TRBD2. This CDR3 comprises 16 residues. The germline gives CDR1 SGHTA, CDR2 FQGNSA. V dropped 4 bases and J dropped 3; count of bases not matched to a gene: 5. CDR3 nucleotides: TGTGCCAGCAGCTCGGTAGCGGGAGGGCTCTACAATGAGCAGTTCTTC. Translating it yields CASSSVAGGLYNEQFF.

The V and J genes are TRBV7-2 and TRBJ2-1; 13 bases match TRBD2. V lost 6 bases and J lost 10; bases outside the gene matches: 9. Germline assignment: CDR1 SGHTA and CDR2 FQGNSA. The CDR3 spans 15 residues. The CDR3 nucleotides read TGTGCCAGCAGTAACGGACTAGCGGGAGAGGTAGAGCAGTTCTTC. It codes for CASSNGLAGEVEQFF.

This chain uses TRBV3-1 (or the pseudogene TRBV3-2) with TRBJ1-1; 8 nucleotides line up with TRBD1. V lost 4 bases and J lost 6; bases outside the gene matches: 10. Per the germline V gene, CDR1 is LGHDT and CDR2 is YNNKEL (reference sequence). This CDR3 region has 15 residues. CDR3 sequence: CASSRTGTGGPEAFF. The CDR3 region has the DNA TGTGCCAGCAGCCGCACCGGCACAGGGGGTCCTGAAGCTTTCTTT.

The DNA for the CDR3 is TGCGCCAGCAGCTTGGAACAGGTGACTTCTGGGGCCAACGTCCTGACTTTC. Protein: CASSLEQVTSGANVLTF. V usage is TRBV5-1 and J usage is TRBJ2-6, with a weak D call TRBD1 (5 bases). The CDR3 totals 17 residues. V lost 0 bases, J lost 1 base, and 11 bases lay in between. Germline-derived CDR1 and CDR2 are SGHRS and YFSETQ.

The J gene is TRBJ2-7, the V gene TRBV5-1, with D possibly being TRBD2 (6 bases). The CDR3 runs to 15 residues. Germline CDR1 and CDR2: SGHRS and YFSETQ. Trimming removed 0 bases at V and 3 bases at J, with 13 bases between. The CDR3 here is CASSLGVAANYEQYF. The CDR3 region has the DNA TGCGCCAGCAGCTTGGGAGTAGCGGCGAACTACGAGCAGTACTTC.

The chain joins TRBV10-3 to TRBJ2-2, with D possibly being TRBD1 (5 bases). Trimming removed 2 bases at V and 13 bases at J, with 20 bases between. The CDR3 has 15 amino acids. The germline V gene has CDR1 ENHRY and CDR2 SYGVKD. CDR3 DNA sequence: TGTGCCATCAGTGAGAGGTGGGGCAGCCAGGTGCCGCTGTTTTTT. This codes for CAISERWGSQVPLFF.